A single sample is the source of the 26 T cell receptor beta chains below, sequenced in a study of PD-L1 blockade in urothelial cancer. Time point here: peripheral blood 6 weeks after treatment start. The data were produced by immunoSEQ multiplex PCR, yet TCRdb's version contains in-frame clones alone and is incomplete. The sample has some 110,000 clones; 75% to 95% are singletons. The sequencing here drew on PBMCs, taken around atezolizumab (anti-PD-L1) treatment. These receptors all stem from a man between 60 and 75 years old with urothelial cancer.

This sequence joins TRBV4-3 and TRBJ2-3, with D perhaps TRBD2 (6 bases). This CDR3 has 15 amino acids. CDR1 is LGHNA, CDR2 YSLEER, per germline. Trimming pared 1 base from V and 3 bases from J, leaving 11 bases between. The CDR3 sequence: CASSQGLERTDTQYF. The CDR3 bases are TGCGCCAGCAGCCAAGGACTAGAACGAACAGATACGCAGTATTTT.

The gene calls are TRBV28 and TRBJ2-3; no definite D call. Trimming removed 3 bases at V and 6 bases at J, with 7 bases between. There are 12 residues in the CDR3. Germline lookup yields CDR1 MDHEN and CDR2 SYDVKM. CDR3 DNA sequence: TGTGCCAGCAGTTTCTCGGAGGATACGCAGTATTTT. It codes for CASSFSEDTQYF.

V is TRBV5-1 and J is TRBJ2-7; weak D call: TRBD2 (6 bases). V lost 3 bases, J lost 0 bases, and 13 bases lay in between. Germline CDR1 SGHRS, CDR2 YFSETQ. This CDR3 has 15 amino acids. The CDR3 protein is CASSYGGPSSYEQYF. In DNA form, the CDR3 reads TGCGCCAGCAGCTACGGGGGTCCTAGCTCCTACGAGCAGTACTTC.

CDR3: CASSTIAGGFYNEQFF. For the CDR3, the DNA is TGTGCCAGTAGTACCATAGCGGGGGGTTTCTACAATGAGCAGTTCTTC. The chain has TRBV19 and TRBJ2-1; the match to TRBD2 covers 10 bases. V shed 4 bases, J shed 3 bases, and the junction held 6 bases outside the gene matches. CDR1 is LNHDA, CDR2 SQIVND, per germline (reference sequence). The CDR3 runs to 16 residues.

V and J are TRBV6-5 and TRBJ2-7; perhaps TRBD2 as D (5 bases). The CDR3 loop spans 16 amino acids. Trimming cost V 0 bases and J 7 bases, with 19 bases left between them. Germline V gene lookup returns CDR1 MNHEY and CDR2 SVGAGI. CDR3 loop: CASSYSPGISRGEQYF. The CDR3 DNA is TGTGCCAGCAGTTACTCCCCCGGTATTAGCCGAGGGGAGCAGTACTTC.

The J gene is TRBJ2-2, the V gene TRBV5-6; D is perhaps TRBD1 (6 bases). The germline CDR1 and CDR2 sequences are SGHDT and YYEEEE. Trimming shortened V by 2 bases and J by 4 bases, and 12 bases separated the two germline ends. CDR3 size: 15 residues. The CDR3 DNA is TGTGCCAGCAGCTTACAGGGATTAAGCACCGGGGAGCTGTTTTTT. The encoded protein is CASSLQGLSTGELFF. Drawing the rest from reference TRBV5-6 and TRBJ2-2, the complete variable domain is DAGVTQSPTHLIKTRGQQVTLRCSPKSGHDTVSWYQQALGQGPQFIFQYYEEEERQRGNFPDRFSGHQFPNYSSELNVNALLLGDSALYLCASSLQGLSTGELFFGEGSRLTVL.

This chain joins TRBV29-1 and TRBJ2-7, with 8 bases lining up with TRBD2. The junction had 15 bases not matched to a gene; V was cut back by 6 bases and J by 5 bases. CDR3 size: 15 residues. Germline CDR1 and CDR2: SQVTM and ANQGSEA. The CDR3 loop reads CSVAGRGGYQDEQYF. The CDR3 nucleotides are TGCAGCGTCGCGGGACGGGGGGGGTATCAGGACGAGCAGTACTTC.

This chain connects TRBV7-2 to TRBJ1-3, with a tentative D call TRBD1 (5 bases). V was cut by 1 base and J by 1 base, with 8 bases left in between. Germline-derived CDR1 and CDR2 are SGHTA and FQGNSA. The length of the CDR3 is 15 residues. In DNA form, the CDR3 reads TGTGCCAGCAGCTTAGTGGGGGGTTCTGGAAACACCATATATTTT. Translating it yields CASSLVGGSGNTIYF.

The CDR3 reads CASNLQAGGPRDTQYF. CDR3 in DNA: TGTGCCAGCAATCTCCAAGCGGGAGGGCCGCGGGATACGCAGTATTTT. The chain uses TRBV6-6 and TRBJ2-3; 10 nucleotides agree with TRBD2. This CDR3 is built from 16 residues. V shed 7 bases, J shed 6 bases, and the junction held 13 bases outside the gene matches. Germline CDR1 reads MNHNY; CDR2 reads SVGAGI (reference sequence).

The V call is TRBV5-8, the J call TRBJ2-7, with no clear D. Trimming took off 6 bases at V and 3 bases at J, with 19 bases between the two ends. CDR1 SGHTS and CDR2 YDEGEE come from the germline V gene. This CDR3 spans 15 amino acids. The CDR3 DNA is TGTGCCAGCATCTTCCCGGTCACAGATTACTACGAGCAGTACTTC. Translated: CASIFPVTDYYEQYF.

CDR3 in amino acids: CASSRSLTGYNEQFF. As DNA, the CDR3 is TGTGCCAGCTCACGGAGTCTCACAGGGTACAATGAGCAGTTCTTC. The chain employs TRBV18 and TRBJ2-1; a possible D gene is TRBD1 (6 bases). The germline V and J ends were trimmed by 4 bases and 4 bases, with 14 bases remaining between them. Per germline, CDR1 KGHSH and CDR2 LQKENI. There are 15 residues in the CDR3. Filled out from reference TRBV18 and TRBJ2-1, the complete variable domain reads NAGVMQNPRHLVRRRGQEARLRCSPMKGHSHVYWYRQLPEEGLKFMVYLQKENIIDESGMPKERFSAEFPKEGPSILRIQQVVRGDSAAYFCASSRSLTGYNEQFFGPGTRLTVL.

J is TRBJ2-3 and V is TRBV4-1, with 9 bases that match TRBD2. CDR3 size: 16 residues. From germline, CDR1 is MGHRA and CDR2 YSYEKL. V lost 0 bases and J lost 6; bases outside the gene matches: 7. The CDR3 protein is CASSQEGGGALDTQYF. The CDR3 DNA is TGCGCCAGCAGCCAAGAAGGCGGGGGGGCCCTGGATACGCAGTATTTT.

This sequence joins TRBV9 and TRBJ2-7, with D maybe TRBD1 (6 bases). The V end was cut by 2 bases, the J end by 2 bases, with 14 bases between. This CDR3 has 15 residues. Germline CDR1 and CDR2: SGDLS and YYNGEE. The CDR3 loop reads CASSVDYRVAYEQYF. DNA of the CDR3: TGTGCCAGCAGCGTTGACTACAGGGTTGCCTACGAGCAGTACTTC. The whole variable domain, remainder taken from reference TRBV9 and TRBJ2-7, is DSGVTQTPKHLITATGQRVTLRCSPRSGDLSVYWYQQSLDQGLQFLIQYYNGEERAKGNILERFSAQQFPDLHSELNLSSLELGDSALYFCASSVDYRVAYEQYFGPGTRLTVT.

This clone has just a few counts. The V gene is TRBV2, the J gene TRBJ1-5, with a weak D call TRBD1 (6 bases). Trimming took off 6 bases at V and 0 bases at J, with 15 bases between the two ends. In germline, CDR1 is SNHLY, CDR2 FYNNEI. This CDR3 comprises 16 residues. CDR3 DNA: TGTGCCAGCAGCCGAGAGGGGGAATATAGCAATCAGCCCCAGCATTTT. Its protein is CASSREGEYSNQPQHF.

This clone is a singleton in its sample. The chain joins TRBV2 to TRBJ1-5; D is perhaps TRBD1 (5 bases). The length of the CDR3 is 14 residues. The V and J ends lost 7 bases and 0 bases respectively, with 10 bases between them. Germline V gene data show CDR1 as SNHLY and CDR2 as FYNNEI. The CDR3 region is CASNLDSSNQPQHF. The CDR3 DNA reads TGTGCCAGCAACCTCGACAGTAGCAATCAGCCCCAGCATTTT.

This chain joins TRBV30 and TRBJ1-1; D is unclear. V was shortened by 1 base and J by 3 bases, with 3 bases between the two germline ends. Germline CDR1 GTSNPN, CDR2 SVGIG (reference sequence). This CDR3 has 11 residues. In DNA form, the CDR3 reads TGTGCCTGGAGTGCAGACACTGAAGCTTTCTTT. This sequence encodes CAWSADTEAFF.

As concerns this clone: In the same sample, other DNA sequences code for this CDR3. The J gene is TRBJ2-5, the V gene TRBV5-6; D call uncertain. Germline V gene sequence: CDR1 SGHDT, CDR2 YYEEEE. The CDR3 loop spans 15 amino acids. V was trimmed by 4 bases and J by 1 base, leaving 14 bases between them. This CDR3 is CASSLAAGRQETQYF. In DNA, the CDR3 is TGTGCCAGCAGCCTGGCTGCTGGGCGCCAAGAGACCCAGTACTTC.

The chain uses TRBV7-9 and TRBJ2-7; D ambiguous. From germline, CDR1 is SEHNR and CDR2 FQNEAQ (reference sequence). The CDR3 loop spans 15 amino acids. Between the trimmed V and J ends, which lost 5 bases and 2 bases, there was a span of 16 bases. The CDR3 is CASSPIEALAYEQYF. The CDR3 region has the DNA TGTGCCAGCAGCCCAATTGAGGCATTAGCCTACGAGCAGTACTTC. Full variable domain (rest looked up from reference TRBV7-9 and TRBJ2-7): DTGVSQNPRHKITKRGQNVTFRCDPISEHNRLYWYRQTLGQGPEFLTYFQNEAQLEKSRLLSDRFSAERPKGSFSTLEIQRTEQGDSAMYLCASSPIEALAYEQYFGPGTRLTVT.

The chain uses TRBV23-1 and TRBJ2-1; 11 bases fit TRBD1. TRBV23-1 is reported as an ORF; its role is uncertain. The CDR3 has 19 residues. V lost 8 bases and J lost 4; bases outside the gene matches: 19. DNA of the CDR3: TGCGCCAGCCGAGACCGGGACAGGGGGTTCTCCGAAAGGTACAATGAGCAGTTCTTC. Encoded protein: CASRDRDRGFSERYNEQFF.

V gene TRBV7-2 combines with J gene TRBJ2-1, with D possibly matching TRBD2 (7 bases). Per the germline V gene, CDR1 is SGHTA and CDR2 is FQGNSA. The CDR3 has 17 residues. V lost 1 base and J lost 5, with 18 bases in between. This chain's CDR3 is CASSLDSGGLKNNEQFF. For the CDR3, the DNA is TGTGCCAGCAGCTTAGATTCGGGGGGCCTTAAGAACAATGAGCAGTTCTTC.

The chain couples TRBV5-8 to TRBJ2-7, with D possibly being TRBD2 (6 bases). Germline V gene sequence: CDR1 SGHTS, CDR2 YDEGEE. The V end was cut by 4 bases, the J end by 4 bases, with 21 bases between. The CDR3 extends over 16 amino acids. The CDR3 spells CASSGGWAAFKYEQYF. The CDR3 nucleotides read TGTGCCAGCAGCGGGGGGTGGGCAGCATTTAAGTACGAGCAGTACTTC.

This sequence joins TRBV10-3 and TRBJ1-1, with D hard to call. Trimming left V 9 bases short and J 5 bases short, with 10 bases between. The CDR3 totals 11 residues. CDR1 and CDR2 (germline): ENHRY, SYGVKD. CDR3 loop: CAISVGTEAFF. Written as DNA, the CDR3 is TGTGCCATTAGCGTAGGGACTGAAGCTTTCTTT.

This rearrangement joins TRBV10-3 to TRBJ2-5; D might be TRBD2 (5 bases). Trimming removed 4 bases from V and 5 bases from J, with 14 bases in between. Germline V gene sequence: CDR1 ENHRY, CDR2 SYGVKD. The CDR3 consists of 14 residues. CDR3 in amino acids: CAISGVQAVETQYF. In DNA form, the CDR3 reads TGTGCCATCAGTGGAGTGCAAGCGGTGGAGACCCAGTACTTC.

The chain links TRBV30 to TRBJ1-2, with 7 bases identical to TRBD1. The trim removed 0 bases at V and 7 bases at J, leaving 2 bases unmatched. The length of the CDR3 is 12 residues. Germline V gives CDR1 GTSNPN, CDR2 SVGIG (reference sequence). The CDR3 nucleotides read TGTGCCTGGAGTGTGACAGGGAGTGGCTACACCTTC. Translated, it gives CAWSVTGSGYTF.

The chain has TRBV9 and TRBJ2-7; 7 bases match TRBD2. The CDR3 covers 15 residues. Germline-derived CDR1 and CDR2 are SGDLS and YYNGEE. V shed 3 bases and J 6 bases; nucleotides not matched to a gene: 12. The CDR3 DNA follows: TGTGCCAGCAGCGAGGCCGGGACTAACCCTGGCGAGCAGTACTTC. Encoded protein: CASSEAGTNPGEQYF.

A single count supports this clone. V usage is TRBV11-2 and J usage is TRBJ2-3; no reliable D call. Germline values: CDR1 SGHAT, CDR2 FQNNGV. V lost 5 bases, J lost 4 bases, and 7 bases lay in between. The CDR3 is 12 amino acids. In nucleotides, the CDR3 is TGTGCCAGCAGCCAAATGTCAGATACGCAGTATTTT. It is translated as CASSQMSDTQYF.